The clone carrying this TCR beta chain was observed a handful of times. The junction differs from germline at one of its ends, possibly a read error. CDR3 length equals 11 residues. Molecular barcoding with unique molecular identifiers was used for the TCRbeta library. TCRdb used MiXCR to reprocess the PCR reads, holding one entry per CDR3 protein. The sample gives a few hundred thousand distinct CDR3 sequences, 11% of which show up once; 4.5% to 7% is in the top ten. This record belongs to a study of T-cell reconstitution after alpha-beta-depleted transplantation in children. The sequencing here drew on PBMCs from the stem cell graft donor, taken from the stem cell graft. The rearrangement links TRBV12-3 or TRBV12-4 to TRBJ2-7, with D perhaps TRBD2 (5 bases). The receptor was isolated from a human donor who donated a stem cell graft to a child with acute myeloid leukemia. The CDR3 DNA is TGTGCCAGCAGGCCTCGCAGCGGCCCCCACTTC. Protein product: CASRPRSGPHF.